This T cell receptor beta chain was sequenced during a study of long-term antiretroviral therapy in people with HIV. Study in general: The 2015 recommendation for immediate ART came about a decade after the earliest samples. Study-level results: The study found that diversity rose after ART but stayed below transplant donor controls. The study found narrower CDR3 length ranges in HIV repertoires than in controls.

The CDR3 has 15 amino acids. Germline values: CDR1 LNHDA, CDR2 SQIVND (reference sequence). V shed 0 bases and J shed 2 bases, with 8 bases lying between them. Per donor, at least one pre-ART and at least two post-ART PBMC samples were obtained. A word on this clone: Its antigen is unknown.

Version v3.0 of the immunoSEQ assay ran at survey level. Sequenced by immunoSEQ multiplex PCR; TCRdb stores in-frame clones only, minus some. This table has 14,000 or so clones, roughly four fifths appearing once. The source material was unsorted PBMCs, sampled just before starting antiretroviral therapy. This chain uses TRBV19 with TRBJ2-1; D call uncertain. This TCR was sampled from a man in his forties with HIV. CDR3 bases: TGTGCCAGTAGTATAGAAAGCGAGCCCTACAATGAGCAGTTCTTC. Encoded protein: CASSIESEPYNEQFF. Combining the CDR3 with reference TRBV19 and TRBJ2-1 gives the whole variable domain DGGITQSPKYLFRKEGQNVTLSCEQNLNHDAMYWYRQDPGQGLRLIYYSQIVNDFQKGDIAEGYSVSREKKESFPLTVTSAQKNPTAFYLCASSIESEPYNEQFFGPGTRLTVL.